The source of this TCR beta chain is a study of prognosis after radiotherapy for stage I lung cancer. Across the whole study: April 2018 to early 2019 saw enrollment of stage I non-small cell lung cancer patients. Study observations and caveats: A determination of whether the expanded TCR clones were tumor-specific was not made.

CT and PET/CT showed node-negative disease in all patients, who had no prior chemotherapy, radiotherapy or other malignancies. The table lists this clonotype with a count of one. Its specificity is unknown. Sequence at one end of the junction differs from germline and may be a read error. The study amplified the TCR beta CDR3 region from genomic DNA. This amplification was carried out by two rounds of multiplex PCR. Primers targeting each individual TRBV and TRBJ gene were applied in first-round PCR. TCRdb analysed the multiplex PCR reads with MiXCR anew, one entry per CDR3 protein. This table has tens of thousands of distinct CDR3 sequences, about 33% appearing once. This clonotype was sampled from a donor over 45 with non-small cell lung cancer. The sequenced sample was PBMCs, obtained before or after stereotactic body radiation therapy (not recorded which).

This CDR3 is CAGSPTGTGSNVLTF. The CDR3 DNA reads TGTGCCGGCAGCCCAACAGGGACTGGGTCCAACGTCCTGACTTTC. The V gene is TRBV28, the J gene TRBJ2-6; D is tentatively TRBD1 or TRBD2 (6 bases each). Germline CDR1 is MDHEN and CDR2 is SYDVKM. The CDR3 totals 15 residues. The full variable domain, with the rest looked up from reference TRBV28 and TRBJ2-6, is DVKVTQSSRYLVKRTGEKVFLECVQDMDHENMFWYRQDPGLGLRLIYFSYDVKMKEKGDIPEGYSVSREKKERFSLILESASTNQTSMYLCAGSPTGTGSNVLTFGAGSRLTVL.